Sequencing of this T cell receptor (beta chain) was carried out in a study of CD8 T cell repertoires and HIV-1 epitope variants. For the study at large: Tested: three Gag epitope families, Nef HW9 and YT9.

About this clone: Its antigen is unidentified.

TCRdb keeps only in-frame clones here, not all; method: immunoSEQ multiplex PCR. Of 4,500 to 5,000 clones in the sample, approximately 66% are singletons; the top ten hold around two fifths. Germline V gene lookup returns CDR1 MNHNS and CDR2 SASEGT. The CDR3 contains 15 residues. V gave up 6 bases and J gave up 3 bases, with 15 bases separating them. The receptor comes from a male donor with HIV. This chain joins TRBV6-1 and TRBJ2-1; D gene uncertain. Sequencing was performed on cultured CD8+ T cells derived from PBMCs. CDR3: CASSESPPVYNEQFF. The CDR3 nucleotides read TGTGCCAGCAGCGAATCCCCCCCAGTCTACAATGAGCAGTTCTTC.